This T cell receptor beta chain derives from a study of blood T cells in healthy people across ages (dated by TCRdb to between 2015 and 2016). General notes on the study: Template switching captured roughly one uniquely barcoded TCR beta cDNA molecule per two T cells in model experiments. Four age groups were formed from the donors: young (average 16 years), middle-aged (more than 35), aged (around 62) and long-lived (roughly 81). Using the same blood draw, the study looked at two additional independent replicas of 1 million unique cDNA reads for two donors, one aged 18 to 30 and the other aged 80 or older. Using deep sequencing normalized with unique cDNA molecular identifiers, the study measured how TCR beta repertoire diversity changes with age. Donors of different ages were randomly distributed across sequencing lanes to avoid experimental bias.

Systemically healthy Caucasian individuals from Russia, 35 to 50 in total and aged about 6 to 100 years, were included as donors. Each donor gave roughly 9 milliliters of peripheral blood, drawn into EDTA-treated Vacutainer tubes. Ficoll-Paque density-gradient centrifugation was used to isolate PBMCs, with at least 7 million obtained per sample. Total RNA was extracted from PBMCs with Trizol reagent, with at least 6 micrograms obtained per sample. For every donor, an aliquot of PBMCs went through flow cytometry to measure the percentages of naive CD45RAhigh/CD27high T cells. The library was produced with 5' RACE. The sample was run on an Illumina HiSeq 2500. A second PCR of roughly 6 to 11 cycles was run with a J-beta primer mix and a sample-barcoded 5' primer. A unique molecular identifier was introduced onto each TCR beta cDNA molecule by a template-switch 5' adaptor carrying 12 random nucleotides. Each sample yielded at least 3 million CDR3-containing paired-end reads. First-strand cDNA was synthesized from all RNA with the Mint cDNA synthesis kit, primed by a TRBC-specific oligonucleotide. Following uracil-DNA glycosylase treatment, a first 18-cycle PCR with universal primers M1SS and BC2_uni_R was performed on all cDNA. The authors processed their data as follows. Each sample was normalized by randomly selecting 1 million high-quality reads, each carrying a distinct molecular identifier. Instead of being binned into consensus sequences, reads that shared molecular identifiers were thrown out. MiTCR, with a Q25 quality threshold and the strictest error-elimination algorithm, was used for CDR3 identification, clonotype clustering and error correction. A nonparametric unseen species model using Euler transformation provided a lower-bound estimate of total TCR beta diversity. TCRdb reran the public reads through fastp at Q25 and MiXCR, keeping productive beta chains. Identical CDR3 protein sequences are pooled into one entry, listed with their most common genes and DNA. These V and J calls are TCRdb output, not the study's own analysis. This sample has fewer than 1,000,000 distinct CDR3 sequences in its table, and under 55% of those were observed once. Roughly a fifth of the sample belongs to the ten largest clones.

Inclusive of the bounding cysteine and phenylalanine, the CDR3 is 14 residues long. The entry retains the CDR3 DNA only, 42 bases that are in frame from base 1. The germline V gene yields LGHNA for CDR1 and YSLEER for CDR2. Concerning this clonotype: The clone's antigen remains unknown. Base qualities were left out, and no much larger clone turns up one base away.

Beyond this particular receptor, the publication reports: Because the CMV infection status of the donors was unknown, age-related changes in expanded clonotypes may potentially have been confounded. As age increased, observed TCR beta diversity per million T cells dropped in a roughly linear way, and a significant reduction was already evident by age around 41. Observed TCR beta diversity correlated strongly with the percentage of naive T cells measured by flow cytometry. Compared with the aged group, the long-lived group had more naive CD4+ T cells, fewer expanded clones and increased TCR diversity, a pattern suggesting age selection. Since profiling was done on bulk unsorted PBMCs, naive and antigen-experienced compartments could not be conclusively compared. Estimates of total diversity from one million sequenced T cells were regarded as lower bounds and underestimates.

Here the chain combines TRBV4-3 and TRBJ2-5, with TRBD2 identical over 11 junction bases. The DNA end is a closer match to TRBJ2-7, so the J assignment may be wrong. Sequences were obtained from blood. This clonotype was sampled from a man aged 55 to 70 in good health. The DNA sequence follows: TGCGCCAGCAGGAAACTAGCGGGGGTTTACGAGCAGTACTTC. Translated, this gives CASRKLAGVYEQYF.